Listed here is a single TCR beta chain. Under the authors' procedure: Amplification from reference gene primers served as the basis for estimated nucleated cell counts. Profiling relied on immunoSEQ multiplex PCR, and the TCRdb table lists in-frame clones only, not all of them. D and trimming were read from the DNA, whereas the V and J calls and clone size are those reported in that table. The table shows around 270,000 clones, with about 85% occurring only once. J was trimmed by 5 bases and V by 3 bases; bases with no gene match: 7. The CDR3 runs 15 residues. The germline CDR1 and CDR2 sequences are MGHRA and YSYEKL. This sample was taken from a study of blood T cell repertoires in COVID-19. About the research overall: Samples came from the United States, Italy and Spain, spanning acute and convalescent COVID-19. PBMCs, B-cell-depleted T cells, or T cells provided the cDNA or gDNA that made up the material.

Sequenced: peripheral blood. The V call is TRBV4-1, the J call TRBJ2-5; 9 bases agree with TRBD2. This clonotype originated in a man between 60 and 75 years old who had recovered from COVID-19. DNA for the CDR3: TGCGCCAGCAGCCAGCGGGGACTAGCTAGGGAGACCCAGTACTTC. It specifies CASSQRGLARETQYF.